This T cell receptor beta chain was recorded in a study of CD8+ T cells in alopecia areata. In each case, RNA was isolated and then reverse transcribed into cDNA as the sequencing template. Assay: immunoSEQ multiplex PCR; the TCRdb copy retains only in-frame clones and omits some. The table lists 90,000 to 120,000 clones, roughly 89% of them singletons. CDR1 is SGHVS, CDR2 FQNEAQ, per germline. CDR3 length equals 14 residues. Losses at the gene ends were 4 bases for V and 2 bases for J; bases not matched to a gene: 2. This clone turned up a few times. Treatment indicated: oral pan-JAK inhibitor, 5-10 mg twice daily. Researchers took lesional scalp punch biopsies and peripheral blood from people who were alopecia areata patients.

The chain links TRBV7-8 to TRBJ2-7, with 10 bases identical to TRBD2. The sample here was CD8+ T cells sorted from blood, taken at week 24, from a patient treated with tofacitinib. This TCR was recovered from a human donor with alopecia areata. Here the CDR3 DNA reads TGTGCCAGCAGCTCCGGGACTAGCGCCTACGAGCAGTACTTC. This codes for CASSSGTSAYEQYF. Full variable domain (rest looked up from reference TRBV7-8 and TRBJ2-7): GAGVSQSPRYKVAKRGQDVALRCDPISGHVSLFWYQQALGQGPEFLTYFQNEAQLDKSGLPSDRFFAERPEGSVSTLKIQRTQQEDSAVYLCASSSGTSAYEQYFGPGTRLTVT.